This is a list of T cell receptor beta chains from one sample in a study of a mutant IDH1 vaccine in newly diagnosed glioma. Some clones are missing from TCRdb's copy, which holds only in-frame ones; the method was immunoSEQ multiplex PCR. The sample records some 60,000 clones, around 90% being singletons. The source was PBMCs, collected from a glioma patient treated with radiotherapy, temozolomide or both. These receptors came from a man aged 45-65 years with glioma. The CDR3 runs from the conserved cysteine through the conserved F or W. D genes are given only for firm matches. Where a row states a size, it is once, few, many or the class of an expanded clone; other rows omit it.

V gene	clone size	J gene	D gene	CDR3 DNA	CDR3 protein
TRBV16	.	TRBJ2-1	TRBD1	TGTGCCAGCAGCCCTTGGACAGGGTCCTACAATGAGCAGTTCTTC	CASSPWTGSYNEQFF
TRBV2	.	TRBJ2-1	.	TGTGCCAGCAGTTCGGACCCTGCGAGGAATGAGCAGTTCTTC	CASSSDPARNEQFF
TRBV18	.	TRBJ1-2	.	TGTGCCAGCTCCACGAGTCAGGGCCAGGGTGGCTACACCTTC	CASSTSQGQGGYTF
TRBV9	once	TRBJ2-7	.	TGTGCCAGCAGCGTAGTCGGCACTTCGGCAACCTACGAGCAGTACTTC	CASSVVGTSATYEQYF
TRBV30	.	TRBJ2-1	.	TGTGCCTGGAACTCGGGCTCTCCCTCGCGCAATGAGCAGTTCTTC	CAWNSGSPSRNEQFF
TRBV28	.	TRBJ2-3	TRBD1	TGTGCCAGCCGGTGGACAGGGGCAACAGATACGCAGTATTTT	CASRWTGATDTQYF
TRBV28	.	TRBJ2-7	TRBD2	TGTGCCAGCAGCTCCCGGGCGACTAGCGGGGCGATAGAGCAGTACTTC	CASSSRATSGAIEQYF
TRBV28	.	TRBJ2-7	TRBD2	TGTGCCAGCCGCACTAGCGCTTACTCCTACGAGCAGTACTTC	CASRTSAYSYEQYF
TRBV28	once	TRBJ2-5	.	TGTGCCAGCAGTTTCTGGGGCGCAGGGGGGGAGACCCAGTACTTC	CASSFWGAGGETQYF
TRBV27	.	TRBJ2-1	.	TGTGCCAGCAGTTTAGGCTTTTTCTCGGGTGAGCAGTTCTTC	CASSLGFFSGEQFF
TRBV5-1	.	TRBJ1-1	.	TGCGCCAGCAGCCCCCACAGAGGCACTGAAGCTTTCTTT	CASSPHRGTEAFF
TRBV29-1	.	TRBJ1-1	.	TGCAGCGTTGAAGGTTCTACGGACGGCCCAGAGGAAGCTTTCTTT	CSVEGSTDGPEEAFF
TRBV6-1	.	TRBJ1-1	TRBD1	TGTGCCAGCAGTGAAGCGCTTCCGACCGGGACAGGTTACGGGGCTTTCTTT	CASSEALPTGTGYGAFF
TRBV4-1	.	TRBJ1-1	.	TGCGCCAGCAGCCACCGGGGGCAAGAAGCTTTCTTT	CASSHRGQEAFF
TRBV14	.	TRBJ1-1	TRBD1	TGTGCCAGCAGCCGGGACAGGCCCCCCGCTGAAGCTTTCTTT	CASSRDRPPAEAFF
TRBV28	.	TRBJ2-7	TRBD1	TGTGCCAGCAGCCCCGGGGACAGAAAAGCCTACGAGCAGTACTTC	CASSPGDRKAYEQYF
TRBV5-1	.	TRBJ2-2	TRBD2	TGCGCCAGCAGCTTCATAGCGGGGGGGCCAGAGGAGCTGTTTTTT	CASSFIAGGPEELFF
TRBV7-2	.	TRBJ1-5	.	TGTGCCAGCAGCTTCCCTAGCGGGGGCGCACCTCAGCCCCAGCATTTT	CASSFPSGGAPQPQHF
TRBV27	.	TRBJ1-4	.	TGTGCCAGCACCTTAGAAGCGGGTGAAAAACTGTTTTTT	CASTLEAGEKLFF
TRBV11-3	.	TRBJ1-5	TRBD1	TGTGCCAGCAGCCCTAGGACAGGGGGCTGCAATCAGCCCCAGCATTTT	CASSPRTGGCNQPQHF
TRBV7-9	.	TRBJ1-6	.	TGTGCCAGCAGCTTAGATGGCTCCTATAATTCACCCCTCCACTTT	CASSLDGSYNSPLHF
TRBV7-6	.	TRBJ2-1	TRBD2	TGTGCCAGCAGCCCCTCAGGCCTAGCGGGCCCCCGGGAGCAGTTCTTC	CASSPSGLAGPREQFF
TRBV7-9	.	TRBJ2-1	.	TGTGCCAGCAGCCTAGGCTGGAAGGGAGACAATGAGCAGTTCTTC	CASSLGWKGDNEQFF
TRBV27	.	TRBJ2-2	TRBD1	TGTGCCAGCAGTTCCCTGACAGGGGGAATAACCGGGGAGCTGTTTTTT	CASSSLTGGITGELFF
TRBV11-1	.	TRBJ2-1	.	TGTGCCAGCAGCTTAGGGGCTAGCAATGAGCAGTTCTTC	CASSLGASNEQFF
TRBV6-6	.	TRBJ1-5	.	TGTGCCAGCACCATCCACGAGGGGTCCCAGCATTTT	CASTIHEGSQHF
TRBV19	.	TRBJ2-7	.	TGTGCCAGTAGCTCCAGGGCAGGAGTCTCCTACGAGCAGTACTTC	CASSSRAGVSYEQYF
TRBV25-1	.	TRBJ2-2	TRBD1	TGTGCCAGCAGTGGAGGGGGCGCTTACACCGGGGAGCTGTTTTTT	CASSGGGAYTGELFF
TRBV6-1	.	TRBJ2-7	TRBD2	TGTGCCAGCAGTGATGCGGGAGTGTACGAGCAGTACTTC	CASSDAGVYEQYF
TRBV6-5	.	TRBJ1-1	.	TGTGCCAGCAGTTACTGGGGGGGTAGGGCTTTCTTT	CASSYWGGRAFF
TRBV10-3	.	TRBJ2-4	TRBD1	TGTGCCATCAGTGATGGGTTTCAGGGACAGTTCTTCTTC	CAISDGFQGQFFF
TRBV7-9	.	TRBJ1-1	.	TGTGCCAGCAGCTTAGGATTGAGGGCAGCTTTCTTT	CASSLGLRAAFF
TRBV11-2	.	TRBJ1-6	TRBD1	TGTGCCAGCAGCTTAGGACAGGGACGGCCCCTCCACTTT	CASSLGQGRPLHF
TRBV5-1	once	TRBJ1-1	.	TGCGCCAGCTCCAACTCGGGGGCAGGGAACACTGAAGCTTTCTTT	CASSNSGAGNTEAFF
TRBV10-2	.	TRBJ2-1	TRBD1	TGCGCCATTACAGGGGCTACCTACAATGAGCAGTTCTTC	CAITGATYNEQFF
TRBV7-9	.	TRBJ2-3	.	TGTGCCAGCATTGAAACCCAGGGAAGGGATACGCAGTATTTT	CASIETQGRDTQYF
TRBV4-1	once	TRBJ2-1	TRBD2	TGCGCCAGCAGCCAAGATGCAGACTCCGGGGGGGTAAGGTTCTTC	CASSQDADSGGVRFF
TRBV5-1	once	TRBJ2-3	.	TGCGCCAGCAGCTTGGGGGGGGCTACCCGGTCGACGCAGTATTTT	CASSLGGATRSTQYF
TRBV9	.	TRBJ2-3	.	TGTGCCAGCAGCGTAGGATCCAGCACAGATACGCAGTATTTT	CASSVGSSTDTQYF
TRBV5-8	.	TRBJ2-1	TRBD2	TGTGCCAGCAGCCCCCTAGGGGGCGGGAGGGCCGTTGAGCAGTTCTTC	CASSPLGGGRAVEQFF